Following are 21 T cell receptor beta chains from one sample sequenced in a study of T cell changes during pregnancy in multiple sclerosis. Repertoires were generated with immunoSEQ multiplex PCR, while TCRdb's copy carries only in-frame clones and drops some. The sample includes tens of thousands of clones, roughly 90% of them seen just once. The sample was peripheral blood, taken in the first trimester of pregnancy. Every receptor here comes from a female donor in good health, enrolled as a control in a pregnancy study.

As for this clone: One end of the junction fails to match germline, which may point to a read error. The chain combines TRBV5-1 with TRBJ1-3, with D tentatively TRBD1 (6 bases). Germline CDR1 SGHRS, CDR2 YFSETQ. There are 15 residues in the CDR3. The CDR3 nucleotides are TGCGCCAGCAGCTCACAGGGTGGGGGCCGAAACGCCATATATTTT. It is translated as CASSSQGGGRNAIYF.

This clone was counted between two and nine times. The V call is TRBV30, the J call TRBJ1-6; 11 bases line up with TRBD1. The CDR3 has 13 amino acids. The V gene end was trimmed by 8 bases and the J gene end by 8 bases; junction bases not matched to a gene: 5. Germline assignment: CDR1 GTSNPN and CDR2 SVGIG (reference sequence). The CDR3 region is CAERTGGDSPLHF. The CDR3 DNA reads TGTGCCGAAAGGACAGGGGGCGATTCACCCCTCCACTTT. The whole variable domain, filled in from reference TRBV30 and TRBJ1-6, reads SQTIHQWPATLVQPVGSPLSLECTVEGTSNPNLYWYRQAAGRGLQLLFYSVGIGQISSEVPQNLSASRPQDRQFILSSKKLLLSDSGFYLCAERTGGDSPLHFGNGTRLTVT.

The V call is TRBV7-8, the J call TRBJ1-5; 9 bases align to TRBD1. The CDR3 loop spans 16 amino acids. After removal of 5 bases from V and 4 bases from J, the junction contained 9 bases not matched to a gene. CDR1 SGHVS and CDR2 FQNEAQ come from the germline V gene. CDR3 sequence: CASSERRDRANQPQHF. The CDR3 DNA follows: TGTGCCAGCAGCGAACGAAGGGACAGGGCGAATCAGCCCCAGCATTTT.

The V and J genes are TRBV21-1 and TRBJ1-6. TRBV21-1 has pseudogene status. The CDR3 is 14 residues long. This CDR3 reads CASSKGAGNSPLHF. As DNA, the CDR3 is TGTGCCAGCAGCAAAGGGGCGGGAAATTCACCCCTCCACTTT.

This rearrangement joins TRBV7-2 to TRBJ2-5; TRBD1 matches at 9 bases. V dropped 6 bases and J dropped 4; count of bases not matched to a gene: 9. Germline CDR1 reads SGHTA; CDR2 reads FQGNSA. The CDR3 loop spans 15 amino acids. As DNA, the CDR3 is TGTGCCAGCAGTTCGGACAGGGGCGGCCGAGAGACCCAGTACTTC. Its protein product is CASSSDRGGRETQYF.

This clone was seen a single time. The chain combines TRBV12-5 with TRBJ1-1, with D hard to call. Germline assignment: CDR1 LGHNT and CDR2 FRNRAP. The CDR3 totals 14 residues. With 7 bases removed from V and 1 base from J, the gap between germline ends came to 13 bases. The CDR3 nucleotides are TGTGCTAGTGCCAGCGGGTGGGGGAACACTGAAGCTTTCTTT. This gives the protein CASASGWGNTEAFF.

This chain joins TRBV5-1 and TRBJ1-5, with a tentative D call TRBD1 (6 bases). Germline assignment: CDR1 SGHRS and CDR2 YFSETQ. This CDR3 comprises 16 residues. V gave up 0 bases and J gave up 8 bases, with 18 bases separating them. CDR3 sequence reads: CASSLEGRGEMEPQHF. CDR3 DNA sequence: TGCGCCAGCAGCTTGGAGGGCAGGGGCGAAATGGAGCCCCAGCATTTT.

V and J are TRBV5-1 and TRBJ1-1; D ambiguous. Trimming stripped 6 bases from V and 2 bases from J, with 14 bases between. The germline gives CDR1 SGHRS, CDR2 YFSETQ. The CDR3 is 14 residues long. CDR3 loop: CASTPREHNTEAFF. In DNA, the CDR3 is TGCGCCAGCACTCCTCGGGAGCATAACACTGAAGCTTTCTTT.

Turning to this clone: This sample includes further DNA sequences coding for the same CDR3. J is TRBJ1-6 and V is TRBV28; D not certain. This CDR3 contains 13 residues. The V end was cut by 1 base, the J end by 6 bases, with 4 bases between. Germline values: CDR1 MDHEN, CDR2 SYDVKM. CDR3 nucleotide sequence: TGTGCCAGCAGTTTATTTCGTAATTCACCCCTCCACTTT. Translated, it gives CASSLFRNSPLHF. Complete variable domain (other parts from reference TRBV28 and TRBJ1-6): DVKVTQSSRYLVKRTGEKVFLECVQDMDHENMFWYRQDPGLGLRLIYFSYDVKMKEKGDIPEGYSVSREKKERFSLILESASTNQTSMYLCASSLFRNSPLHFGNGTRLTVT.

This clone was counted between two and nine times. The chain uses TRBV4-1 and TRBJ1-1; unclear D gene. The CDR3 has 14 amino acids. Trimming pared 1 base from V and 3 bases from J, leaving 9 bases between. Per the germline V gene, CDR1 is MGHRA and CDR2 is YSYEKL. CDR3 in DNA: TGCGCCAGCAGCCAAGGAGGATGGTACACTGAAGCTTTCTTT. It is translated as CASSQGGWYTEAFF.

The sample holds a few counts of this clone. Different DNA sequences within this sample yield the same CDR3. The J gene is TRBJ2-7, the V gene TRBV2, with TRBD1 identical over 8 bases. The germline CDR1 and CDR2 sequences are SNHLY and FYNNEI. The V segment lost 6 bases and the J segment 3 bases; nucleotides outside the gene matches: 7. This CDR3 has 14 residues. CDR3 in DNA: TGTGCCAGCAGCGAACAGGGGGAGTTCTACGAGCAGTACTTC. The encoded protein is CASSEQGEFYEQYF.

This chain uses TRBV29-1 with TRBJ1-4; no reliable D call. Germline CDR1 is SQVTM and CDR2 is ANQGSEA. The length of the CDR3 is 13 residues. V was trimmed by 4 bases and J by 8 bases, leaving 14 bases between them. CDR3 in amino acids: CSVVLEEREKLFF. Here the CDR3 DNA reads TGCAGCGTTGTGTTAGAAGAAAGAGAAAAACTGTTTTTT.

The CDR3 nucleotides are TGTGCCAGCAGTTCTACTAGCGGGGGGGCCTCTGAGCAGTTCTTC. It specifies CASSSTSGGASEQFF. V and J are TRBV6-4 and TRBJ2-1; 13 positions agree with TRBD2. The J segment lost 9 bases and the V segment lost 5 bases, leaving 7 bases of the junction unmatched. CDR1 MRHNA and CDR2 SNTAGT come from the germline V gene. CDR3 size: 15 residues.

The CDR3 spells CAWSVRRDQPQHF. The CDR3 DNA reads TGTGCCTGGAGTGTAAGGCGGGATCAGCCCCAGCATTTT. This sequence joins TRBV30 and TRBJ1-5; D remains ambiguous. The CDR3 extends over 13 amino acids. Germline V CDR1 and CDR2: GTSNPN, SVGIG (reference sequence). The V end was cut by 0 bases, the J end by 5 bases, with 8 bases between.

The chain recombines TRBV5-7 with TRBJ2-5; D is perhaps TRBD2 (5 bases). TRBV5-7 is sorted into the ORF group, with uncertain function. V was cut by 0 bases and J by 5 bases, with 11 bases left in between. CDR3 length equals 14 residues. As DNA, the CDR3 is TGTGCCAGCAGCTTGGGAGGGTGGAGGGAGACCCAGTACTTC. This encodes CASSLGGWRETQYF.

This clone was seen just once. The chain uses TRBV7-9 and TRBJ2-4, with TRBD2 matching over 8 bases. The CDR3 sequence is 17 residues long. J gave up 4 bases and V 4 bases, and 12 bases lay outside the gene matches. Germline loops: CDR1 SEHNR, CDR2 FQNEAQ (reference sequence). The CDR3 loop is CASSSPTAGGEKNIQYF. The CDR3 DNA sequence: TGTGCCAGCAGCTCCCCGACCGCGGGGGGCGAGAAAAACATTCAGTACTTC.

The chain has TRBV18 and TRBJ2-5; D gene ambiguous. The germline V and J ends were trimmed by 2 bases and 4 bases, with 5 bases remaining between them. The CDR3 sequence is 12 residues long. CDR1 and CDR2 from the germline V gene are KGHSH and LQKENI. The CDR3 nucleotides read TGTGCCAGCTCACCAAACTCAGAGACCCAGTACTTC. As protein: CASSPNSETQYF.

As DNA, the CDR3 is TGCGCCAGCAGCTCAGGGGGCGGCAATCAGCCCCAGCATTTT. Translated: CASSSGGGNQPQHF. The gene calls are TRBV5-1 and TRBJ1-5, with 8 bases aligning to TRBD1. V shed 3 bases and J 2 bases; nucleotides not matched to a gene: 1. The CDR3 has 14 residues. Germline lookup yields CDR1 SGHRS and CDR2 YFSETQ.

The chain joins TRBV7-6 to TRBJ2-5; D not certain. The CDR3 length is 14 residues. Germline V gene data show CDR1 as SGHVS and CDR2 as FNYEAQ. The V and J ends lost 1 base and 4 bases respectively, with 10 bases between them. In nucleotides, the CDR3 is TGTGCCAGCAGCTTAGTCTCCCAGATAGAGACCCAGTACTTC. It is translated as CASSLVSQIETQYF.

Concerning this clone itself: At one of its ends the junction is not consistent with the germline gene, which may arise from a read error. The J gene is TRBJ2-7, the V gene TRBV7-7; possibly TRBD2 for D (6 bases). This CDR3 comprises 15 residues. The germline gives CDR1 SSHAT, CDR2 FNYEAQ (reference sequence). This CDR3 is CASSLMAGRSYEQYF. The CDR3 nucleotides are TGTGCTAGCAGCTTAATGGCAGGGAGGTCCTACGAGCAGTACTTC.

This clone was recorded a few times. The chain employs TRBV7-8 and TRBJ1-1; TRBD1 matches 10 bases. This CDR3 has 16 residues. Germline CDR1 reads SGHVS; CDR2 reads FQNEAQ. V shed 3 bases, J shed 2 bases, and the junction held 6 bases outside the gene matches. CDR3 protein: CASSFRTGGTNTEAFF. The DNA of the CDR3 is TGTGCCAGCAGCTTTAGGACAGGGGGGACCAACACTGAAGCTTTCTTT.